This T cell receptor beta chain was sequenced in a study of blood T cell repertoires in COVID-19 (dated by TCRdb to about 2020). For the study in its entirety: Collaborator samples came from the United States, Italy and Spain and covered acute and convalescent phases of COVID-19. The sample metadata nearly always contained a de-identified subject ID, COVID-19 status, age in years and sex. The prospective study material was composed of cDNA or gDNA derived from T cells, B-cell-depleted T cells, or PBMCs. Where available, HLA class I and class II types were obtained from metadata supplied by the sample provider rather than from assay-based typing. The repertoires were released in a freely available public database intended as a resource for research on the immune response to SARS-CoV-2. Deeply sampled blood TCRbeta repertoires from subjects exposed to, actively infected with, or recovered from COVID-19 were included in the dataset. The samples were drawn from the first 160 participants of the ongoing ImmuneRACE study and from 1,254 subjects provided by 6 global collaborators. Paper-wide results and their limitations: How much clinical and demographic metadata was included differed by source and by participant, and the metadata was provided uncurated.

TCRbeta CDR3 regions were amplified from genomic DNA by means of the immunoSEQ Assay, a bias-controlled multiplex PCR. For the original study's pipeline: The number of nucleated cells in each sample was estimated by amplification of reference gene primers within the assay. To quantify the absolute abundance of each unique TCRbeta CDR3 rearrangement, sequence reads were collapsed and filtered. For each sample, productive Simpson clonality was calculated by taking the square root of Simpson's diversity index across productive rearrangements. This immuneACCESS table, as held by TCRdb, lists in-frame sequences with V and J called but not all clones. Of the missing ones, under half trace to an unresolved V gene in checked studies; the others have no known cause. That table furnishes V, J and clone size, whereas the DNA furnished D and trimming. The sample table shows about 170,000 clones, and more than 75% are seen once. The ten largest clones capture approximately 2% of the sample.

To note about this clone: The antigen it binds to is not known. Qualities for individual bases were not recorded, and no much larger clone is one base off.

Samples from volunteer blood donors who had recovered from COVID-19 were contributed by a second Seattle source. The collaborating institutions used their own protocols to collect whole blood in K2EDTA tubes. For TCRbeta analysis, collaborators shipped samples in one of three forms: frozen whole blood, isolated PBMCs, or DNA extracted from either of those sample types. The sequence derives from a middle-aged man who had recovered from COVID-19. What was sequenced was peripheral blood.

The bases are TGTGCCATCAAGGGACTGGGGGACACTGAAGCTTTCTTT. The encoded protein is CAIKGLGDTEAFF. This receptor chain uses TRBV10-3 and TRBJ1-1; the best D guess is TRBD1, with 5 bases matching. Cut back by 7 bases and 3 bases, the V and J ends lie 12 bases apart. Sequences ENHRY (CDR1) and SYGVKD (CDR2) are obtained from the germline V gene. The CDR3 runs 13 amino acids, cysteine and phenylalanine included. The CDR3 DNA has 39 bases and is translated from base 1.